A single TCR beta chain is shown here with its context. CDR3 size: 14 residues. Trimming removed 6 bases from V and 5 bases from J; junction bases left unmatched: 4. Germline assignment: CDR1 SNHLY and CDR2 FYNNEI. Method: immunoSEQ multiplex PCR; TCRdb's copy keeps in-frame clones and lacks some. The data show around 50,000 clones, with about 93% seen just once and roughly 0.6% held by the top ten. The data were taken from a study of T cell changes during pregnancy in multiple sclerosis. This clonotype originated in a female donor in good health, enrolled as a control in a pregnancy study. J is TRBJ1-6 and V is TRBV2; TRBD1 aligns across 7 bases. Sequenced material: CD4+ T cells from peripheral blood mononuclear cells, taken after pregnancy. The CDR3 nucleotides are TGTGCCAGCAGACGACAGGGTGATAATTCACCCCTCCACTTT. Amino acids: CASRRQGDNSPLHF.